This T cell receptor (beta chain) was recorded in a study of T cell repertoires in cytomegalovirus infection. Study information: The authors used CMV epitopes that were HLA-C-restricted (recently identified) and HLA-B-restricted (well studied). Indications of both CMV infection and matching HLA type were provided by public TCR beta signatures. General study results and limits: Carriage of CMV together with the relevant HLA was identifiable through cumulative public TCR beta family frequency.

The CDR3 spans 12 residues. The V end was cut by 6 bases, the J end by 4 bases, with 10 bases between. MiXCR, applied by TCRdb to the reads, yields one record per CDR3 protein. The sample holds roughly 340,000 distinct CDR3 sequences, under 35% seen once. This clonotype was detected only a few times. Its antigen is not known. The clonotype comes from a human donor in good health (CMV status not recorded). Some clones in this sample may be carry-over from other donors' samples. The rearrangement links TRBV12-3 or TRBV12-4 to TRBJ2-7; D tentatively reads TRBD1 or TRBD2 (6 bases each). This specimen was cultured PBMCs, taken from culture after CMV antigen stimulation. The CDR3 sequence: CASRGGSYEQYF. The CDR3 coding sequence is TGTGCCAGCAGAGGGGGGAGTTACGAGCAGTACTTC.